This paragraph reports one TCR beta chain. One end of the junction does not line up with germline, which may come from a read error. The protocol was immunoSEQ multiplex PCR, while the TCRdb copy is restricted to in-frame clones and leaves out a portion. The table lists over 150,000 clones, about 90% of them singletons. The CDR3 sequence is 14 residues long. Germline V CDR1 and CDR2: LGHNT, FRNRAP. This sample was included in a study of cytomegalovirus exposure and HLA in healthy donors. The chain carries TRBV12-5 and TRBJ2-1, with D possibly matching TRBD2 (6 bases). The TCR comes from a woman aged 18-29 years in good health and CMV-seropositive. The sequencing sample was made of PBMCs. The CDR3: CASGRGDSHNEQFF. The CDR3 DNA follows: TGTGCTAGTGGCCGCGGGGACTCCCACAATGAGCAGTTCTTC.